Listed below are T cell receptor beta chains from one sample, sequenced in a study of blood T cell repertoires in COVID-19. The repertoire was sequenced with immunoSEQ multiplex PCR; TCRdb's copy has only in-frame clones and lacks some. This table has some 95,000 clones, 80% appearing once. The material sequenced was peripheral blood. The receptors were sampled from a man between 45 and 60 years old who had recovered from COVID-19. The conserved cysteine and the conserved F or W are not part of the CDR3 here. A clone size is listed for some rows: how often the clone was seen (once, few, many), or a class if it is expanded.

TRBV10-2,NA,ASSSGSGNTIY
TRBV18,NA,ASSPLIDRVKEKLF
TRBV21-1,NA,ASSSPTSGGVNGYEQY
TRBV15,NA,ATSRDSSRLF
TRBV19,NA,ASSIGLANTDTQY
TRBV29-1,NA,SLIPNGRSNEQF
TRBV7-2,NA,ASSHSGGSSYEQY
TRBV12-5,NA,ASGTGLAENTDTQY
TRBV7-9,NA,ASSLIASGEQF
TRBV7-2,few,ASSLLGGTDYGYT
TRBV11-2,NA,ASSQGTDTQY
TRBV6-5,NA,ASSYSGLASYEQY
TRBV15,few,ATSSSLPEEARGYT
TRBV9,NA,ASSPQTASGQETQY
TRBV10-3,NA,ATQAGTSVGDTQY
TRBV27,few,ASSFSPTGGSYGYT
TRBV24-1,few,ATSDPYSGNDNEQF
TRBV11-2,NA,ASSLERGPWDEQF
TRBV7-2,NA,ASSLAGTSAYEQY
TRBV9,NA,ASSVLVSAEQY
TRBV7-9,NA,ASSGRGRGWTYEQY
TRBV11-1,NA,ASSLEIRAEAF
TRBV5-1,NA,ASSFTTTGNYGYT
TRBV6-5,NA,ASSPGRKGDEQF
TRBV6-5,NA,ASLKDRPLEGYT
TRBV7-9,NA,ASSSRRRGEQF
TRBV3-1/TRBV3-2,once,ASSARPGTSGGASDTQY
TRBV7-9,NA,ASSSVGGYGYT
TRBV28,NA,ASSFGLAGGNTGELF
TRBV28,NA,ASTPMGTPREQY
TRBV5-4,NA,ASSLGTRGEKLF
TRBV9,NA,ASSFTVSANEKLF
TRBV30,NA,AWTPGQGGYEQY
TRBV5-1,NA,ASSLEALNTEAF
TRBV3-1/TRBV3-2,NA,ASTLSGENIQY
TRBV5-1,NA,ASSLGTGGRGETQY
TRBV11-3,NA,ASSLGLAGAPDTQY
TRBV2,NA,ASSAGLAGVGQETQY
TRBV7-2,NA,ASQGVSSPLH
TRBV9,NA,ASSVGAGGRETQY
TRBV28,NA,ASSPHGQSLGPQH
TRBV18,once,ASSPTGGQGGVNIQY
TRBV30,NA,AWSPDRPRRGYT
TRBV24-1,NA,ATSEPGQGVKGGDEQF
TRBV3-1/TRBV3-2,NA,ASSQDSLKRMNTEAF
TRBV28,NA,ASTTTGRYGYT
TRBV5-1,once,ASSRDYLNIQY